This T cell receptor (beta chain) was recorded in a study of a mutant IDH1 vaccine in newly diagnosed glioma. Study-wide points: Patients showed vaccine-induced immune responses at a rate of roughly 94%.

As regards this clone: Antigen specificity is unknown.

Assay: immunoSEQ multiplex PCR; the TCRdb copy retains only in-frame clones and omits some. The data contain some 46,000 clones, about 92% of them singletons. Time point of the sample: week 35, safety follow-up. The vaccine gave 300 ug of a 20-mer mutant IDH1 peptide subcutaneously per dose. Unmatched junction bases numbered 4, after V lost 4 bases and J lost 1 base. Germline V lookup: CDR1 LGHNA, CDR2 YSLEER. The length of the CDR3 is 16 residues. This TCR was sampled from a man aged 45-65 years with glioma. V usage is TRBV4-3 and J usage is TRBJ2-2, with TRBD2 matching over 9 bases. The material sequenced was PBMCs, taken from a glioma patient whose treatment included an IDH1 peptide vaccine. CDR3 amino acids: CASSPSRGGNTGELFF. CDR3 in DNA: TGCGCCAGCAGCCCGTCGCGGGGGGGGAACACCGGGGAGCTGTTTTTT.